The 9 T cell receptor beta chains below all came from one sample that was sequenced in a study of T cell repertoires in cytomegalovirus infection. TCRdb recomputed calls from the reads with MiXCR, one row per CDR3 protein. The data show 740,000 or so distinct CDR3 sequences, 35% seen once. The sample comprised PBMCs. The receptors stem from a human donor in good health (CMV status not recorded). Some clones in this sample may be carry-over from other donors' samples.

As regards this clonotype: Germline and junction disagree at one end, which may indicate a read error. The DNA for the CDR3 is TGTGCCAGCAGCTTAGATCAAGCTTACGAGCATTACTTC. Translated: CASSLDQAYEHYF. The rearrangement links TRBV11-3 to TRBJ2-7; D uncertain. This CDR3 is built from 13 residues. Germline V gives CDR1 SGHNT, CDR2 YENEEA.

V usage is TRBV6-6 and J usage is TRBJ2-7; D remains ambiguous. The germline V and J ends were trimmed by 0 bases and 6 bases, with 9 bases remaining between them. In germline, CDR1 is MNHNY, CDR2 SVGAGI (reference sequence). This CDR3 region has 13 residues. DNA for the CDR3: TGTGCCAGCAGTTACTCGACTGTCGGCGAGCAGTACTTC. It yields the protein CASSYSTVGEQYF.

The gene calls are TRBV29-1 and TRBJ1-1; D possibly corresponds to TRBD1 (6 bases). The CDR3 sequence is 12 residues long. Germline CDR1 is SQVTM and CDR2 is ANQGSEA. CDR3 nucleotides: TGCAGATTTGGAATCAGGGGCACTGAAGCTTTCTTT. Protein sequence: CRFGIRGTEAFF. Full variable domain (missing parts from reference TRBV29-1 and TRBJ1-1): SAVISQKPSRDICQRGTSLTIQCQVDSQVTMMFWYRQQPGQSLTLIATANQGSEATYESGFVIDKFPISRPNLTFSTLTVSNMSPEDSSIYLCRFGIRGTEAFFGQGTRLTVV.

This chain uses TRBV28 with TRBJ2-5, with TRBD2 as a possible D gene (6 bases). This CDR3 region has 18 residues. Germline lookup yields CDR1 MDHEN and CDR2 SYDVKM. The ends were cut back, 2 bases at V and 6 bases at J, with 25 bases in the middle. CDR3 DNA sequence: TGTGCCAGCAGTTTAGACCGAACTGGAGCGGGTGGTGGAAAGACCCAGTACTTC. It is translated as CASSLDRTGAGGGKTQYF.

This clonotype was counted only a few times. The chain links TRBV7-9 to TRBJ2-5; D remains ambiguous. Germline-derived CDR1 and CDR2 are SEHNR and FQNEAQ (reference sequence). CDR3 length: 14 amino acids. V was cut by 1 base and J by 5 bases, with 11 bases left in between. The CDR3 reads CASSLVGLGETQYF. Written as DNA, the CDR3 is TGTGCCAGCAGCTTAGTCGGCCTAGGGGAGACCCAGTACTTC.

The CDR3 protein is CASSPRTSVKFEQYF. In DNA, the CDR3 is TGTGCCAGCAGCCCCCGGACTAGCGTGAAGTTCGAGCAGTACTTC. The rearrangement links TRBV7-2 to TRBJ2-7, with TRBD2 identical over 9 bases. Germline V lookup: CDR1 SGHTA, CDR2 FQGNSA. The length of the CDR3 is 15 residues. J gave up 6 bases and V 5 bases, and 11 bases lay outside the gene matches. The full variable domain, rest sourced from reference TRBV7-2 and TRBJ2-7, is GAGVSQSPSNKVTEKGKDVELRCDPISGHTALYWYRQSLGQGLEFLIYFQGNSAPDKSGLPSDRFSAERTGGSVSTLTIQRTQQEDSAVYLCASSPRTSVKFEQYFGPGTRLTVT.

The chain is built from TRBV6-7 and TRBJ1-5, with D hard to call. TRBV6-7 is assigned to the ORF class and has an uncertain function. This CDR3 region has 15 residues. The germline V and J ends were trimmed by 6 bases and 1 base, with 13 bases remaining between them. CDR3 DNA sequence: TGTGCCAGCAGCTCTCTTGACCTGAGCAATCAGCCCCAGCATTTT. Its protein is CASSSLDLSNQPQHF.

V gene TRBV7-3 combines with J gene TRBJ1-5; no firm D call. CDR1 SGHTA and CDR2 FQGTGA come from the germline V gene. The CDR3 spans 13 residues. V lost 5 bases, J lost 6 bases, and 11 bases lay in between. CDR3 sequence reads: CASSRAVGQPQHF. In nucleotides, the CDR3 is TGTGCCAGCAGCAGGGCGGTCGGTCAGCCCCAGCATTTT.

The rearrangement joins TRBV6-5 to TRBJ2-3; 14 bases line up with TRBD2. With V trimmed by 2 bases and J by 7 bases, 14 bases remained unmatched. There are 19 residues in the CDR3. The germline CDR1 and CDR2 sequences are MNHEY and SVGAGI. The CDR3 is CASSYTTPGLAGVANTQYF. Here the CDR3 DNA reads TGTGCCAGCAGTTACACTACTCCGGGACTAGCGGGAGTAGCAAATACGCAGTATTTT.